The 23 T cell receptor beta chains in this list originate from one sample, sequenced in a study of pediatric ulcerative colitis. Data came from immunoSEQ multiplex PCR; TCRdb stores just in-frame clones and leaves some out. The sample lists 10,000 or so clones, about 90% occurring once. Input material: blood. These receptors were obtained from a girl aged 10-17 years with moderate ulcerative colitis.

This clone came up a few times. The V gene is TRBV4-2, the J gene TRBJ1-1; D remains ambiguous. Germline CDR1 reads LGHNA; CDR2 reads YNFKEQ. The CDR3 extends over 14 amino acids. The V and J ends lost 1 base and 3 bases respectively, with 9 bases between them. As DNA, the CDR3 is TGTGCCAGCAGCCAAGTACGTCAGGACACTGAAGCTTTCTTT. Encoded protein: CASSQVRQDTEAFF.

The rearrangement joins TRBV5-1 to TRBJ1-1; 7 nucleotides line up with TRBD1. Germline CDR1 is SGHRS and CDR2 is YFSETQ. The CDR3 covers 15 residues. The junction had 7 bases not matched to a gene; V was cut back by 3 bases and J by 2 bases. The CDR3 region is CASSSPQGKNTEAFF. For the CDR3, the DNA is TGCGCCAGCAGCTCCCCACAGGGGAAAAACACTGAAGCTTTCTTT.

The rearrangement uses TRBV9 and TRBJ1-1, with unresolved D. From germline, CDR1 is SGDLS and CDR2 YYNGEE. The length of the CDR3 is 14 residues. Trimming took off 0 bases at V and 6 bases at J, with 12 bases between the two ends. The CDR3, as DNA: TGTGCCAGCAGCGTAGTCCCGGTGGAATCTGAAGCTTTCTTT. Encoded protein: CASSVVPVESEAFF.

V usage is TRBV5-1 and J usage is TRBJ2-7, with 7 bases that match TRBD1. This CDR3 comprises 14 residues. J gave up 3 bases and V 3 bases, and 6 bases lay outside the gene matches. The V gene's germline CDR1 is SGHRS and CDR2 YFSETQ. CDR3 amino acids: CASSSTRGNYEQYF. The CDR3 nucleotides are TGCGCCAGCAGCTCAACCAGGGGGAACTACGAGCAGTACTTC.

V is TRBV5-8 and J is TRBJ2-2; perhaps TRBD1 as D (7 bases). This CDR3 has 16 amino acids. V lost 2 bases and J 8 bases, leaving 19 bases between the germline ends. Germline loops: CDR1 SGHTS, CDR2 YDEGEE. The CDR3 reads CASSFGLEGAPGELFF. In DNA, the CDR3 is TGTGCCAGCAGCTTTGGATTGGAGGGGGCGCCGGGGGAGCTGTTTTTT. The variable domain in full, with the rest retrieved from reference TRBV5-8 and TRBJ2-2, is EAGVTQSPTHLIKTRGQQATLRCSPISGHTSVYWYQQALGLGLQFLLWYDEGEERNRGNFPPRFSGRQFPNYSSELNVNALELEDSALYLCASSFGLEGAPGELFFGEGSRLTVL.

The rearrangement uses TRBV19 and TRBJ1-5, with 7 nucleotides matching TRBD1. V dropped 7 bases and J dropped 0; count of bases not matched to a gene: 15. Per germline, CDR1 LNHDA and CDR2 SQIVND (reference sequence). There are 18 residues in the CDR3. CDR3 bases: TGTGCCAGTAAGGAACAGGGGACCAGCGAGATTAGCAATCAGCCCCAGCATTTT. This gives the protein CASKEQGTSEISNQPQHF.

The chain links TRBV7-9 to TRBJ1-3; D is undetermined. This CDR3 has 15 amino acids. V was trimmed by 0 bases and J by 2 bases, leaving 8 bases between them. Germline V lookup: CDR1 SEHNR, CDR2 FQNEAQ (reference sequence). The CDR3 DNA is TGTGCCAGCAGCTTAGCAGAAAAGACTGGAAACACCATATATTTT. Translating gives CASSLAEKTGNTIYF.

The chain uses TRBV7-9 and TRBJ1-2; a possible D gene is TRBD1 (6 bases). From germline, CDR1 is SEHNR and CDR2 FQNEAQ (reference sequence). Trimming cost V 2 bases and J 7 bases, with 11 bases left between them. This CDR3 spans 13 amino acids. In DNA, the CDR3 is TGTGCCAGCAGCTTAAGGCCAGGGGCTGGCTACACCTTC. Translated: CASSLRPGAGYTF.

J is TRBJ2-2 and V is TRBV10-1; maybe TRBD2 (5 bases). Germline V CDR1 and CDR2: WNHNN, SYGVQD (reference sequence). The CDR3 loop spans 13 amino acids. Trimming took 8 bases from V and 1 from J, leaving 8 bases between them. Here the CDR3 DNA reads TGCGCCAGCGGAGGACGGAACACCGGGGAGCTGTTTTTT. It specifies CASGGRNTGELFF.

The V and J genes are TRBV6-1 and TRBJ1-2; 7 bases fit TRBD1. There are 12 residues in the CDR3. Trimming took 6 bases from V and 8 from J; bases not matched to a gene: 6. Germline CDR1 reads MNHNS; CDR2 reads SASEGT. CDR3 sequence (DNA): TGTGCCAGCAGCGCCACAGGGGAGGGCTACACCTTC. It yields the protein CASSATGEGYTF.

The chain employs TRBV27 and TRBJ2-3; D could derive from TRBD1 or TRBD2 (5 bases each). Trimming cost V 3 bases and J 4 bases, with 17 bases left between them. CDR1 and CDR2 (germline): MNHEY, SMNVEV (reference sequence). The CDR3 totals 16 residues. The CDR3 DNA reads as TGTGCCAGCAGTTTGTTCGCCCTAGGGGACCCAGATACGCAGTATTTT. This gives the protein CASSLFALGDPDTQYF.

The count of this clone is one. V is TRBV29-1 and J is TRBJ2-7, with a possible D match to TRBD1 (5 bases). This CDR3 is built from 14 residues. Germline values: CDR1 SQVTM, CDR2 ANQGSEA. Between the trimmed V and J ends, which lost 3 bases and 3 bases, there was a span of 15 bases. The CDR3 nucleotides read TGCAGCGTTGACCGACTGGGGCAGGACTACGAGCAGTACTTC. Translating gives CSVDRLGQDYEQYF.

V and J are TRBV6-4 and TRBJ2-3; 14 positions match TRBD2. Trimming cost V 3 bases and J 6 bases; bases outside gene matches: 2. Looked up from germline, CDR1 is MRHNA and CDR2 is SNTAGT. This CDR3 comprises 15 residues. CDR3 DNA sequence: TGTGCCAGCAGTGAGACTAGCGGGGGGGCCGATACGCAGTATTTT. It yields the protein CASSETSGGADTQYF.

The genes are TRBV13 and TRBJ2-7, with D perhaps matching TRBD2 (6 bases). Trimming took 1 base from V and 6 from J, leaving 22 bases between them. This CDR3 has 17 amino acids. The germline CDR1 and CDR2 sequences are PRHDT and FYEKMQ (reference sequence). This CDR3 reads CASSLVSGVLEQGEQYF. CDR3 nucleotide sequence: TGTGCCAGCAGCTTAGTTTCGGGGGTACTTGAACAAGGCGAGCAGTACTTC.

The chain has TRBV21-1 and TRBJ1-5. TRBV21-1 is assigned pseudogene status. The CDR3 covers 13 residues. The CDR3 region has the DNA TGTGCCAGCAGCGGGAACGGGAATCAGCCCCAGCATTTT. It encodes CASSGNGNQPQHF.

Remarks on this clone: Relative to the germline gene, one junction end is altered; a read error may explain this. The chain joins TRBV7-7 to TRBJ2-1, with TRBD1 as a possible D gene (6 bases). Germline loops: CDR1 SSHAT, CDR2 FNYEAQ (reference sequence). This CDR3 spans 15 amino acids. As DNA, the CDR3 is TGTGCTAGCAGCTTAGCGATGGGGGCCGACAATGAGCAGTTCTTC. Protein: CASSLAMGADNEQFF.

This chain links TRBV5-8 with TRBJ1-3, with D maybe TRBD1 (5 bases). V lost 1 base, J lost 3 bases, and 14 bases lay in between. Germline V gene data show CDR1 as SGHTS and CDR2 as YDEGEE. The CDR3 totals 16 residues. CDR3 nucleotide sequence: TGTGCCAGCAGCTTGTCCCCGGGGACGAGTGGAAACACCATATATTTT. It translates to CASSLSPGTSGNTIYF. Using reference TRBV5-8 and TRBJ1-3 for the parts outside the CDR3, the full variable domain is EAGVTQSPTHLIKTRGQQATLRCSPISGHTSVYWYQQALGLGLQFLLWYDEGEERNRGNFPPRFSGRQFPNYSSELNVNALELEDSALYLCASSLSPGTSGNTIYFGEGSWLTVV.

The rearrangement uses TRBV9 and TRBJ2-3; D is unclear. The V gene's germline CDR1 is SGDLS and CDR2 YYNGEE. Trimming removed 4 bases from V and 0 bases from J, with 12 bases in between. The CDR3 is 15 residues long. CDR3 loop: CASSPRTASTDTQYF. In nucleotides, the CDR3 is TGTGCCAGCAGCCCCCGGACGGCCAGCACAGATACGCAGTATTTT.

This clone came up a few times. The rearrangement links TRBV28 to TRBJ2-1, with D tentatively TRBD2 (6 bases). The CDR3 totals 15 residues. V was trimmed by 11 bases and J by 4 bases, leaving 21 bases between them. Germline CDR1 MDHEN, CDR2 SYDVKM. CDR3 nucleotides: TGTGCCGCCACCCCCGGGGGACGGACGTACAATGAGCAGTTCTTC. Its protein is CAATPGGRTYNEQFF.

The gene calls are TRBV5-5 and TRBJ1-3; TRBD1 aligns across 8 bases. The CDR3 has 15 residues. With V trimmed by 4 bases and J by 0 bases, 3 bases remained unmatched. The V gene's germline CDR1 is SGHKS and CDR2 YYEKEE (reference sequence). This CDR3 reads CASSPGQGSGNTIYF. The CDR3 bases are TGTGCCAGCAGCCCCGGACAGGGCTCTGGAAACACCATATATTTT.

The rearrangement joins TRBV5-8 to TRBJ2-5; 11 bases align to TRBD2. CDR3 length equals 16 residues. Germline CDR1 and CDR2: SGHTS and YDEGEE. With 4 bases clipped from V and 5 bases from J, the junction kept 10 bases outside the gene matches. CDR3 sequence (DNA): TGTGCCAGCAGCCCCCTTAGCGGGAGGGCCGAGGAGACCCAGTACTTC. As protein: CASSPLSGRAEETQYF.

This clone was observed a handful of times. V usage is TRBV10-3 and J usage is TRBJ1-1; D is possibly TRBD1 (6 bases). The CDR3 runs to 14 residues. V shed 10 bases and J shed 2 bases, with 17 bases lying between them. The germline V gene encodes CDR1 ENHRY and CDR2 SYGVKD. The chain's CDR3 is CATCPGAGNTEAFF. The CDR3 bases are TGTGCCACATGCCCAGGGGCAGGCAACACTGAAGCTTTCTTT.

The chain joins TRBV10-3 to TRBJ1-4; TRBD1 matches 8 bases. V was clipped by 6 bases and J by 4 bases; unmatched bases: 4. The CDR3 extends over 14 amino acids. Germline V lookup: CDR1 ENHRY, CDR2 SYGVKD. The CDR3 sequence: CAISRDRNNEKLFF. Written as DNA, the CDR3 is TGTGCCATCAGCCGGGACAGGAATAATGAAAAACTGTTTTTT.